The sequence of this TCR beta chain was determined in a study of T-cell reconstitution after alpha-beta-depleted transplantation in children. General study points: The study reportedly traced alpha-beta T cells about two months after transplant to several hundred expanded graft clones. In some patients, recipient T cells and intrathymic progenitors surviving conditioning explained high day-60 diversity. One year post-transplant, T-cell counts and diversity were largely derived from T cells produced anew.

This clonotype was seen a few times. Its specificity is unknown. For TCRbeta, the library was prepared with unique molecular identifiers. Using its own MiXCR run on the PCR reads, TCRdb lists one record per CDR3 protein. Here the sample spans around 230,000 distinct CDR3 sequences, about 15% being singletons. V was trimmed by 0 bases and J by 4 bases, leaving 9 bases between them. Germline loops: CDR1 SEHNR, CDR2 FQNEAQ (reference sequence). The CDR3 extends over 14 amino acids. This sample comprised PBMCs, mostly from graft donor cells, obtained 360 days after TCRalphabeta/CD19-depleted stem cell transplant. This TCR was recovered from a male patient under 10 years old who had a stem cell transplant for acute lymphoblastic leukemia, so the T cells may come from the graft donor. The V and J genes are TRBV7-9 and TRBJ1-1; D remains unclear. The CDR3 nucleotides read TGTGCCAGCAGCTTAGCTTATTTCGGCACTGAAGCTTTCTTT. It translates to CASSLAYFGTEAFF.